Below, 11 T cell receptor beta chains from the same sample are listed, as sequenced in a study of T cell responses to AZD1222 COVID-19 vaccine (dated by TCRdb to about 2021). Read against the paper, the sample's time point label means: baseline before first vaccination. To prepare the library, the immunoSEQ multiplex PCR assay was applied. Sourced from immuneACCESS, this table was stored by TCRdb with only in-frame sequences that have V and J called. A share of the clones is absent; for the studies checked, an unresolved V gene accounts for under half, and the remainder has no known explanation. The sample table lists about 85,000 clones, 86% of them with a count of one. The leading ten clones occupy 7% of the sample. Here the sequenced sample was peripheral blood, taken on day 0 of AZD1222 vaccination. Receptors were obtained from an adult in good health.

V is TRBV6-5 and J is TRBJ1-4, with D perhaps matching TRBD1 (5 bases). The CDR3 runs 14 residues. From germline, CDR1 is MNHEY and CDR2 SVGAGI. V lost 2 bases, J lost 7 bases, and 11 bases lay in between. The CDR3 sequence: CASSYAGGSEKLFF. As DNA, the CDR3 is TGTGCCAGCAGTTACGCGGGGGGAAGTGAAAAACTGTTTTTT.

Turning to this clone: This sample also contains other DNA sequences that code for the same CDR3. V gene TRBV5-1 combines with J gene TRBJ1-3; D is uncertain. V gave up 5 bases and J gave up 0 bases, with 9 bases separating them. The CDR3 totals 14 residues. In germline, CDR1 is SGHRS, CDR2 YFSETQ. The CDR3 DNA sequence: TGCGCCAGCAGTTCGGGGTCCTCTGGAAACACCATATATTTT. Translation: CASSSGSSGNTIYF.

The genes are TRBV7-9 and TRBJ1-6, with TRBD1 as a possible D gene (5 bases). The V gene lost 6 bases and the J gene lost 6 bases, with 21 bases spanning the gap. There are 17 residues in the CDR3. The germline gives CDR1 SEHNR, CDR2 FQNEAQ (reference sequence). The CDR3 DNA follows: TGTGCCAGCAGGGCGAGGATCGGTGAGGGACTTAATTCACCCCTCCACTTT. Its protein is CASRARIGEGLNSPLHF.

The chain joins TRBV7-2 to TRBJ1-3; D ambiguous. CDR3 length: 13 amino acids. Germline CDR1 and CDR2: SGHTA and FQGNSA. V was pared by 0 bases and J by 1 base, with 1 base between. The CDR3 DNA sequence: TGTGCCAGCAGCTTAGCATCTGGAAACACCATATATTTT. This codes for CASSLASGNTIYF.

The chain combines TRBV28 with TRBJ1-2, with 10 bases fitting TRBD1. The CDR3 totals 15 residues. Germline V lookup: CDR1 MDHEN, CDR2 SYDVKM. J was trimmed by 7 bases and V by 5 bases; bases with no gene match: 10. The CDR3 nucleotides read TGTGCCAGCAGTCTAACCTCGACAGGGGGCGGTGGCTACACCTTC. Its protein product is CASSLTSTGGGGYTF.

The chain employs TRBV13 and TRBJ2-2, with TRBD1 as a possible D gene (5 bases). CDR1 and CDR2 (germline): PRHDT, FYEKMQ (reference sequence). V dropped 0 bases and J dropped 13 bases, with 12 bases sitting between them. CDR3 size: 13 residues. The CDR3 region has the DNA TGTGCCAGCAGCTTAGGGAGCCAAACAGGGCTGTTTTTT. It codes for CASSLGSQTGLFF. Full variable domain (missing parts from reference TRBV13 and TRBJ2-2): AAGVIQSPRHLIKEKRETATLKCYPIPRHDTVYWYQQGPGQDPQFLISFYEKMQSDKGSIPDRFSAQQFSDYHSELNMSSLELGDSALYFCASSLGSQTGLFFGEGSRLTVL.

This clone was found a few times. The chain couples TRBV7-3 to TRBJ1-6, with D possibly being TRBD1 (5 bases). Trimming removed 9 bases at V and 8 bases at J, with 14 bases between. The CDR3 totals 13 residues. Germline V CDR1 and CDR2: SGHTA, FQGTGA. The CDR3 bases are TGTGCCAGTTCGACAGCGAGGGATTCACCCCTCCACTTT. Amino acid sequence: CASSTARDSPLHF.

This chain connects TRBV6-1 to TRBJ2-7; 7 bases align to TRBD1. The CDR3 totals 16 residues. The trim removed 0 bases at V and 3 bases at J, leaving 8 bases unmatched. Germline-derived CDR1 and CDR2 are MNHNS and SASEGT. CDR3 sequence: CASSEARQGVFYEQYF. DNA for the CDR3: TGTGCCAGCAGTGAAGCAAGGCAGGGGGTTTTCTACGAGCAGTACTTC.

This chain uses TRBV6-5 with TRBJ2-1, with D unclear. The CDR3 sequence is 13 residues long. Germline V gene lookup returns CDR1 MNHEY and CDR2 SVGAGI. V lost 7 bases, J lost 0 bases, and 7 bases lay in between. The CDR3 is CASKKVSYNEQFF. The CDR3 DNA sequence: TGTGCCAGCAAAAAGGTCTCCTACAATGAGCAGTTCTTC.

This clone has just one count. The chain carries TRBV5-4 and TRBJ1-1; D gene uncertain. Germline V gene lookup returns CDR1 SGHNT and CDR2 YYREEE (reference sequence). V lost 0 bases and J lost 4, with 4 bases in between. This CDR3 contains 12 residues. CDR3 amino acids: CASSLEGTEAFF. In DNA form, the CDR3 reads TGTGCCAGCAGCTTGGAGGGCACTGAAGCTTTCTTT.

CDR3 region: CASSLPKSSGANVLTF. The CDR3 DNA follows: TGTGCCAGCAGCCTGCCTAAAAGCTCTGGGGCCAACGTCCTGACTTTC. The V and J genes are TRBV3-1 (or the pseudogene TRBV3-2) and TRBJ2-6; no clear D. The CDR3 loop spans 16 amino acids. Per the germline V gene, CDR1 is LGHDT and CDR2 is YNNKEL (reference sequence). V was pared by 4 bases and J by 0 bases, with 10 bases between.